This entry lists 11 T cell receptor beta chains sequenced from one sample in a study of shared clonotypes between healthy human individuals. The data were produced by immunoSEQ multiplex PCR, yet TCRdb's version contains in-frame clones alone and is incomplete. The sample consists of over 95,000 clones, about two thirds of them appearing once. The sample was memory CD8+ T cells sorted from blood. Stated subset: CD45RO+ cells pooled with CCR7-negative TemRA cells. The receptor source for this set is a woman aged 25 to 39 in good health.

The V gene is TRBV28, the J gene TRBJ2-2; 9 bases line up with TRBD2. The CDR3 is made up of 17 amino acids. V shed 2 bases, J shed 3 bases, and the junction held 7 bases outside the gene matches. Looked up from germline, CDR1 is MDHEN and CDR2 is SYDVKM. CDR3 in DNA: TGTGCCAGCAGTTTAGCCGCGGGAGGGCCGTACACCGGGGAGCTGTTTTTT. Its translation: CASSLAAGGPYTGELFF.

V usage is TRBV11-2 and J usage is TRBJ2-1; no reliable D call. Trimming stripped 2 bases from V and 5 bases from J, with 25 bases between. This CDR3 has 19 residues. Germline values: CDR1 SGHAT, CDR2 FQNNGV. The CDR3 sequence is CASSLNGRDATLEDNEQFF. CDR3 in DNA: TGTGCCAGCAGCTTAAATGGCCGCGACGCGACACTGGAAGACAATGAGCAGTTCTTC.

In its sample, this clone was seen many times. The chain employs TRBV28 and TRBJ2-7; 9 bases match TRBD2. CDR3 size: 14 residues. The germline gives CDR1 MDHEN, CDR2 SYDVKM. The ends lost 3 bases at V and 5 bases at J; junction bases unmatched: 5. The CDR3: CASSFAGGHNEQYF. CDR3 coding DNA: TGTGCCAGCAGTTTTGCGGGAGGGCACAACGAGCAGTACTTC.

The chain joins TRBV6-5 to TRBJ1-4, with D hard to call. The germline V gene encodes CDR1 MNHEY and CDR2 SVGAGI. Trimming cost V 0 bases and J 4 bases, with 6 bases left between them. This CDR3 region has 14 residues. The CDR3 DNA reads TGTGCCAGCAGTTACTCTTACGGTAATGAAAAACTGTTTTTT. This gives the protein CASSYSYGNEKLFF.

V is TRBV27 and J is TRBJ1-1; D perhaps matches TRBD1 (5 bases). The germline V and J ends were trimmed by 7 bases and 4 bases, with 22 bases remaining between them. The CDR3 totals 16 residues. Germline V gives CDR1 MNHEY, CDR2 SMNVEV (reference sequence). CDR3 in amino acids: CASIPGFGGGVTEAFF. CDR3 nucleotide sequence: TGTGCCAGCATTCCCGGTTTTGGGGGTGGGGTCACTGAAGCTTTCTTT.

This clone was seen many times. The gene calls are TRBV5-4 and TRBJ2-5; 8 bases are a match to TRBD1. V trimming: 5 bases; J trimming: 5 bases; junction bases outside the gene matches: 14. The V gene's germline CDR1 is SGHNT and CDR2 YYREEE (reference sequence). The CDR3 runs 16 residues. CDR3 loop: CASSTGQGVVGETQYF. CDR3 DNA: TGTGCCAGCAGTACAGGACAGGGAGTGGTTGGGGAGACCCAGTACTTC.

The J gene is TRBJ2-7, the V gene TRBV6-1; TRBD2 agrees at 10 bases. V was pared by 9 bases and J by 4 bases, with 3 bases of the junction left unmatched. This CDR3 comprises 12 residues. Germline CDR1 is MNHNS and CDR2 is SASEGT. The chain's CDR3 is CASGLAAYEQYF. The CDR3 nucleotides read TGTGCCAGTGGACTAGCGGCATACGAGCAGTACTTC.

The chain carries TRBV4-1 and TRBJ1-2; possible D gene TRBD1, 5 bases. This CDR3 is built from 15 residues. Germline V gene lookup returns CDR1 MGHRA and CDR2 YSYEKL. The ends were cut back, 0 bases at V and 2 bases at J, with 10 bases in the middle. The CDR3 DNA is TGCGCCAGCAGCCAAGAAAGGACAATAAACTATGGCTACACCTTC. Translated, it gives CASSQERTINYGYTF.

V usage is TRBV29-1 and J usage is TRBJ2-4, with D possibly matching TRBD1 (5 bases). CDR1 is SQVTM and CDR2 is ANQGSEA in the germline V gene. Trimming removed 1 base from V and 0 bases from J, with 10 bases in between. The CDR3 length is 15 residues. The CDR3 DNA follows: TGCAGCGTTGAAGCCAGGGAACTAGCCAAAAACATTCAGTACTTC. Protein product: CSVEARELAKNIQYF.

This clone was detected many times. The J gene is TRBJ2-1, the V gene TRBV10-1; no reliable D call. The CDR3 spans 15 residues. Trimming left V 0 bases short and J 4 bases short, with 10 bases between. The germline CDR1 and CDR2 sequences are WNHNN and SYGVQD (reference sequence). The CDR3 DNA is TGCGCCAGCAGTGAGTCCCGGGCACTGTACAATGAGCAGTTCTTC. Its translation is CASSESRALYNEQFF.

This chain joins TRBV27 and TRBJ2-3; D tentatively reads TRBD1 or TRBD2 (6 bases each). The germline CDR1 and CDR2 sequences are MNHEY and SMNVEV (reference sequence). V was clipped by 5 bases and J by 1 base, with 13 bases between them. CDR3 length: 15 amino acids. CDR3 residues: CASSLRGVGTDTQYF. The CDR3 DNA reads TGTGCCAGCAGTCTAAGGGGGGTCGGCACAGATACGCAGTATTTT.